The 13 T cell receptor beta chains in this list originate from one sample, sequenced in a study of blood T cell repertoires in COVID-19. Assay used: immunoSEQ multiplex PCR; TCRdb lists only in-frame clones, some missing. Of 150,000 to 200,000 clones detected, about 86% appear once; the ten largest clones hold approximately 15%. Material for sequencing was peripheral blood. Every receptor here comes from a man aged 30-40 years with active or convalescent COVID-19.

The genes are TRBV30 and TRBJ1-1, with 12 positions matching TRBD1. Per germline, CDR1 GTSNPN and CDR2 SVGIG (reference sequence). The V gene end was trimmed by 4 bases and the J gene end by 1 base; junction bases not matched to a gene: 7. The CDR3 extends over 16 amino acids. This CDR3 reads CAWNPGQGAPNTEAFF. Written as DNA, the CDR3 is TGTGCCTGGAATCCGGGACAGGGGGCGCCGAACACTGAAGCTTTCTTT.

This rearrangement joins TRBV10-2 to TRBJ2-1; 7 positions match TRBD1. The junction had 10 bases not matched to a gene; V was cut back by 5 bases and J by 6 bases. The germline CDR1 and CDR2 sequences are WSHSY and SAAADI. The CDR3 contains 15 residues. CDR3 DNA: TGCGCCAGCAGTCTTGACAGGGTGGGTTCCAATGAGCAGTTCTTC. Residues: CASSLDRVGSNEQFF.

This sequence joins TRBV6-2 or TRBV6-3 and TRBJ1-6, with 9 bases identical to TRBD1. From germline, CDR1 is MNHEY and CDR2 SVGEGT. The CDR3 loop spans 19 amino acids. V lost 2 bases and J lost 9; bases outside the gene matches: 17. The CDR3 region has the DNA TGTGCCAGCAGTTACCATCCGGGACAGGGAGAGGTTGGAGGTTCACCCCTCCACTTT. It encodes CASSYHPGQGEVGGSPLHF.

CDR3 in amino acids: CASSLGPQGGETQYF. In DNA form, the CDR3 reads TGTGCCAGCAGCTTAGGCCCCCAGGGGGGAGAGACCCAGTACTTC. J is TRBJ2-5 and V is TRBV7-9; tentatively, D is TRBD1 (7 bases). V was shortened by 1 base and J by 4 bases, with 13 bases between the two germline ends. This CDR3 spans 15 amino acids. CDR1 is SEHNR, CDR2 FQNEAQ, per germline (reference sequence).

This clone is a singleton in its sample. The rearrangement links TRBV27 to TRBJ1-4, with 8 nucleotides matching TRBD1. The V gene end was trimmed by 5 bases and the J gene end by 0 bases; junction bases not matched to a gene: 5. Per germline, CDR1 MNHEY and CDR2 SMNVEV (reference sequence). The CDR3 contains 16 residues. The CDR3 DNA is TGTGCCAGCAGTGGGACAGGTCTAGCAACTAATGAAAAACTGTTTTTT. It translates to CASSGTGLATNEKLFF. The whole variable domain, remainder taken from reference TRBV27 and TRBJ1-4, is EAQVTQNPRYLITVTGKKLTVTCSQNMNHEYMSWYRQDPGLGLRQIYYSMNVEVTDKGDVPEGYKVSRKEKRNFPLILESPSPNQTSLYFCASSGTGLATNEKLFFGSGTQLSVL.

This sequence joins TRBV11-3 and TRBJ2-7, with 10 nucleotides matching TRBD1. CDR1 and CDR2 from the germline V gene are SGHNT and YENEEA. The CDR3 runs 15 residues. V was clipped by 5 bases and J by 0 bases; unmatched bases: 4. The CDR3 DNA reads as TGTGCCAGCAGCGTGGGACAGGGGAGCTCCTACGAGCAGTACTTC. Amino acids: CASSVGQGSSYEQYF.

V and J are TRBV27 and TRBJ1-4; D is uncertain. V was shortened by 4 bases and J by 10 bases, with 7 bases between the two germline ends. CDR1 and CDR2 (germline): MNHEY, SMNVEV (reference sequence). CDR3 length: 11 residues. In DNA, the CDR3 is TGTGCCAGCAGTTCAGGAGGAAAACTGTTTTTT. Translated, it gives CASSSGGKLFF.

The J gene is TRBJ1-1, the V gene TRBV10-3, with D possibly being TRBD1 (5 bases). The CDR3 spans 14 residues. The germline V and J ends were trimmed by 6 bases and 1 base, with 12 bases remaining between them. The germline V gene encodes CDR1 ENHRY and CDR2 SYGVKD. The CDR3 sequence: CAISPGGENTEAFF. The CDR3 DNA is TGTGCCATCAGCCCGGGGGGAGAGAACACTGAAGCTTTCTTT.

In nucleotides, the CDR3 is TGTGCCACCAGTGACAGCAACAGGGGTAGCAATCAGCCCCAGCATTTT. This gives the protein CATSDSNRGSNQPQHF. The chain is built from TRBV24-1 and TRBJ1-5; 7 bases are shared with TRBD1. The germline V gene encodes CDR1 KGHDR and CDR2 SFDVKD. The CDR3 consists of 16 residues. V lost 4 bases and J lost 0; bases outside the gene matches: 5.

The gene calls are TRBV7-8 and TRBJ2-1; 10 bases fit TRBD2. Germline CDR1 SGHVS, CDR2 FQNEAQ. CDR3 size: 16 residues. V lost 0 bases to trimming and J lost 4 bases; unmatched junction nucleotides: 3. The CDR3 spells CASSLAGLAVYNEQFF. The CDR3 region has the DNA TGTGCCAGCAGCTTAGCCGGACTAGCGGTGTACAATGAGCAGTTCTTC. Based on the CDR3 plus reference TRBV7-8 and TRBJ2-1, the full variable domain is GAGVSQSPRYKVAKRGQDVALRCDPISGHVSLFWYQQALGQGPEFLTYFQNEAQLDKSGLPSDRFFAERPEGSVSTLKIQRTQQEDSAVYLCASSLAGLAVYNEQFFGPGTRLTVL.

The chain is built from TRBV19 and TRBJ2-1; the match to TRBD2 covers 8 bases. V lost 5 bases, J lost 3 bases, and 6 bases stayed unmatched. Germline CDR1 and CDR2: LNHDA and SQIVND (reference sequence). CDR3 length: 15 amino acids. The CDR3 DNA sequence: TGTGCCAGTAGTCCGGGACTAGGCTTCTACAATGAGCAGTTCTTC. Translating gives CASSPGLGFYNEQFF.

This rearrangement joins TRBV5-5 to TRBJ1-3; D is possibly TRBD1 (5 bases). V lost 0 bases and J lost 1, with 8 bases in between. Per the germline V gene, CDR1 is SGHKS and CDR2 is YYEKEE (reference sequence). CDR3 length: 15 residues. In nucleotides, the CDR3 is TGTGCCAGCAGCTTGGCGGGGGTGTCTGGAAACACCATATATTTT. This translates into CASSLAGVSGNTIYF.

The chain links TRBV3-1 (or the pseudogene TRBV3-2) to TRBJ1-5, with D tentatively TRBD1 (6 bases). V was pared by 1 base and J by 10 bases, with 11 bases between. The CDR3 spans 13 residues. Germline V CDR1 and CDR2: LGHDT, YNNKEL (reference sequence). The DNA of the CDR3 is TGTGCCAGCAGCCAAGGACAGGTCCAACCCCAGCATTTT. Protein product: CASSQGQVQPQHF.